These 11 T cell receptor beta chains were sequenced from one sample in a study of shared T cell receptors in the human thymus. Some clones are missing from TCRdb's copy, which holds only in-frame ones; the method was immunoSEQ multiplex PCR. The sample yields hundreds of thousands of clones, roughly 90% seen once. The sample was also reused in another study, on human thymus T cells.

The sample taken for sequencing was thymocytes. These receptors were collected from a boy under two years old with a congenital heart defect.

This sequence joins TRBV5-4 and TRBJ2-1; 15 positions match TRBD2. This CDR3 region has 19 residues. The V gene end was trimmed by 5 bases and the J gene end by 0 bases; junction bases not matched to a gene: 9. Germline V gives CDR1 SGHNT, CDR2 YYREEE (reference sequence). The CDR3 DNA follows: TGTGCCAGCAGGGACGGGACTAGCGGGAGGAAGGGCTCCTACAATGAGCAGTTCTTC. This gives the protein CASRDGTSGRKGSYNEQFF. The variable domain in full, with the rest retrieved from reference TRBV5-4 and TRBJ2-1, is ETGVTQSPTHLIKTRGQQVTLRCSSQSGHNTVSWYQQALGQGPQFIFQYYREEENGRGNFPPRFSGLQFPNYSSELNVNALELDDSALYLCASRDGTSGRKGSYNEQFFGPGTRLTVL.

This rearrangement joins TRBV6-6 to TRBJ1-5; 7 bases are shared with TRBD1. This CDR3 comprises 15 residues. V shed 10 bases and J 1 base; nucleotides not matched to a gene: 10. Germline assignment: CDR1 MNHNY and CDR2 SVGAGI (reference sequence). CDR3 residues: CATNPTGWSNQPQHF. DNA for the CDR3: TGTGCCACCAACCCGACAGGGTGGAGCAATCAGCCCCAGCATTTT.

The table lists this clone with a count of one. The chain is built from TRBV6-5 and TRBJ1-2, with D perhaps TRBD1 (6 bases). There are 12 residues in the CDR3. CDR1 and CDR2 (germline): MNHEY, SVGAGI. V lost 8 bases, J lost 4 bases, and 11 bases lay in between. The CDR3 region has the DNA TGTGCCAGCTGCGGGGGGCTCTATGGCTACACCTTC. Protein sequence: CASCGGLYGYTF.

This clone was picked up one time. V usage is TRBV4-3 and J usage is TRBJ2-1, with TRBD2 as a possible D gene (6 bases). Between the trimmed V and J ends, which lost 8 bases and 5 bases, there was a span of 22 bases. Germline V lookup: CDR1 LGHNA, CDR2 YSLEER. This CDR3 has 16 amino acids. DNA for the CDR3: TGCGCCAGCGGTTCCGGAGCCCAGGGAGGTCACAATGAGCAGTTCTTC. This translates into CASGSGAQGGHNEQFF.

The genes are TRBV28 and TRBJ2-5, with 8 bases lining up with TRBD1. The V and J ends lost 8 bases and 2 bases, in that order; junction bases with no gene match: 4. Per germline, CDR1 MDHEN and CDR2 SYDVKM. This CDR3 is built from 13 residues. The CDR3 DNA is TGTGCCAGCCATAGGACAGGGCAAGAGACCCAGTACTTC. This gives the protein CASHRTGQETQYF. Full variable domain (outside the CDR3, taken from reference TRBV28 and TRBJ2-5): DVKVTQSSRYLVKRTGEKVFLECVQDMDHENMFWYRQDPGLGLRLIYFSYDVKMKEKGDIPEGYSVSREKKERFSLILESASTNQTSMYLCASHRTGQETQYFGPGTRLLVL.

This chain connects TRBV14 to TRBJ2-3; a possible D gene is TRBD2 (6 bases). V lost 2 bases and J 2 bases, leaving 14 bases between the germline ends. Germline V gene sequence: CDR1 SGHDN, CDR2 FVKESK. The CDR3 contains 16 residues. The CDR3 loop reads CASSQSEAGYTDTQYF. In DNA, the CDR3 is TGTGCCAGCAGCCAATCGGAAGCGGGTTACACAGATACGCAGTATTTT.

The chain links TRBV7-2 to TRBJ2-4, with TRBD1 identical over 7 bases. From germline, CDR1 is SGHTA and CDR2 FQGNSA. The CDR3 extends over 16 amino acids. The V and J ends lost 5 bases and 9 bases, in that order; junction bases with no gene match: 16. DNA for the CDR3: TGTGCCAGCAGCCCAGATCCGGGTGAGGGGGCGGGCATTCAGTACTTC. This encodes CASSPDPGEGAGIQYF.

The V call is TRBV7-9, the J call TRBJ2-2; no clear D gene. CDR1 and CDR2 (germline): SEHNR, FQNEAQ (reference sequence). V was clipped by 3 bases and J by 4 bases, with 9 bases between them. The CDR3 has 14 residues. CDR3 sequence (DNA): TGTGCCAGCAGCTTTGGTACGGGCACCGGGGAGCTGTTTTTT. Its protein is CASSFGTGTGELFF. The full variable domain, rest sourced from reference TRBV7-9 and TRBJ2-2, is DTGVSQNPRHKITKRGQNVTFRCDPISEHNRLYWYRQTLGQGPEFLTYFQNEAQLEKSRLLSDRFSAERPKGSFSTLEIQRTEQGDSAMYLCASSFGTGTGELFFGEGSRLTVL.

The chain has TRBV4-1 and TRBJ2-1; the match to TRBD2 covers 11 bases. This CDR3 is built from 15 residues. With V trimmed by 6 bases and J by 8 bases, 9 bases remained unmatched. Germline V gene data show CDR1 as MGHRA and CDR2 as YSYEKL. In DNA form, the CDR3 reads TGCGCCAGCAGACAGACTAGCGGGATTGAGGATGAGCAGTTCTTC. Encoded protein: CASRQTSGIEDEQFF.

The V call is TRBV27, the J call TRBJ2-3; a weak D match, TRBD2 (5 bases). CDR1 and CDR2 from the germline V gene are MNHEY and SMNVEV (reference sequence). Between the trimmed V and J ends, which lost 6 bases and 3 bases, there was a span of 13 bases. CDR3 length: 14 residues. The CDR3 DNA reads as TGTGCCAGCAGACTGCAGGAGGAGACAGATACGCAGTATTTT. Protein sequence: CASRLQEETDTQYF.

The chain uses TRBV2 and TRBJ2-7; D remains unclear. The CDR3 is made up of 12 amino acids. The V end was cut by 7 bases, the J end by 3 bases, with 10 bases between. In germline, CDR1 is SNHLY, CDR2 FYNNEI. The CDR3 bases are TGTGCCAGCACGGAGTCAAGCTACGAGCAGTACTTC. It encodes CASTESSYEQYF.